The 6 T cell receptor beta chains in this list originate from one sample, sequenced in a study of low-dose radiotherapy and immunotherapy resistance in tumors. As for time point: after trial treatment. The treatment is: LDRT plus nivolumab, ipilimumab, low-dose cyclophosphamide and aspirin (RACIN trial). Primers targeting TRAV and TRBV primed first-strand cDNA, covering alpha and beta chains. Both a constant-region primer and a V-primer adapter served to amplify TCRs across roughly 22 PCR cycles. TCRdb reanalysed the reads using MiXCR and keeps one entry per CDR3 protein. The table has 100,000 or so distinct CDR3 sequences, around 20% seen once. Sequenced material: PBMCs, taken after low-dose radiotherapy plus immunotherapy. The receptors originated from a male donor with prostate cancer.

In this sample, this clonotype turned up many times. This sequence joins TRBV11-1 and TRBJ2-1, with 7 bases that match TRBD2. The V segment lost 1 base and the J segment 4 bases; nucleotides outside the gene matches: 13. CDR1 and CDR2 (germline): SGHAT, FQDESV (reference sequence). The length of the CDR3 is 18 residues. CDR3 region: CASSLGLEYKRGYNEQFF. The CDR3 nucleotides read TGTGCCAGCAGCTTAGGCCTTGAGTACAAGCGGGGATACAATGAGCAGTTCTTC.

Many counts were recorded for this clonotype. The chain joins TRBV7-9 to TRBJ2-7; possibly TRBD1 or TRBD2 for D (5 bases each). Trimming removed 8 bases from V and 1 base from J, with 12 bases in between. The CDR3 extends over 13 amino acids. Per the germline V gene, CDR1 is SEHNR and CDR2 is FQNEAQ (reference sequence). CDR3 amino acids: CASLRDGSYEQYF. CDR3 bases: TGTGCCAGCCTCCGGGACGGTTCCTACGAGCAGTACTTC.

This clonotype has a count of ten or more. The DNA of the CDR3 is TGTGCCAGCTCACCGATGGGGACAGAGTCGAATGAAAAACTGTTTTTT. It is translated as CASSPMGTESNEKLFF. The rearrangement links TRBV18 to TRBJ1-4; TRBD1 matches at 7 bases. This CDR3 has 16 residues. Germline CDR1 KGHSH, CDR2 LQKENI. V trimming: 3 bases; J trimming: 5 bases; junction bases outside the gene matches: 9.

At least ten counts were recorded for this clonotype. This chain links TRBV29-1 with TRBJ2-2; maybe TRBD2 (5 bases). The CDR3 is made up of 12 amino acids. V lost 8 bases, J lost 8 bases, and 15 bases lay in between. Germline-derived CDR1 and CDR2 are SQVTM and ANQGSEA. The CDR3 region has the DNA TGCAGCCACAGTCGGGGTTCTGGGGAGCTGTTTTTT. Its translation: CSHSRGSGELFF.

This clonotype appeared many times. The chain uses TRBV7-2 and TRBJ1-1; TRBD1 matches at 7 bases. The junction had 10 bases not matched to a gene; V was cut back by 5 bases and J by 4 bases. The CDR3 spans 15 residues. Germline V gene data show CDR1 as SGHTA and CDR2 as FQGNSA. The DNA for the CDR3 is TGTGCCAGCAGCCCTAGGGAGGGGGCGGGCACTGAAGCTTTCTTT. This translates into CASSPREGAGTEAFF.

The CDR3 DNA sequence: TGTGCCAGCAGTGAAGGGTCCCGGGACTACAATGAGCAGTTCTTC. Translated, it gives CASSEGSRDYNEQFF. J is TRBJ2-1 and V is TRBV12-3 or TRBV12-4, with a possible D match to TRBD2 (5 bases). The CDR3 length is 15 residues. V lost 5 bases and J 3 bases, leaving 14 bases between the germline ends.